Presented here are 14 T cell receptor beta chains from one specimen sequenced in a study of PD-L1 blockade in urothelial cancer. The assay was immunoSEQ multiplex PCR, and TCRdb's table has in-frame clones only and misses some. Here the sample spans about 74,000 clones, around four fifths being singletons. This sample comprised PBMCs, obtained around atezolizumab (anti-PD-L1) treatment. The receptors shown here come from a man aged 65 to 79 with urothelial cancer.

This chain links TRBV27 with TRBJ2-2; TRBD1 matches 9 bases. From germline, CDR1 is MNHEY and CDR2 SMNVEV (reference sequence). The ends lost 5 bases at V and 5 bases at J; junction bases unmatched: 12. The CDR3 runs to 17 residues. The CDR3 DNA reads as TGTGCCAGCAGTCTGGGGACAGGGACCACTAAAACCGGGGAGCTGTTTTTT. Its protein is CASSLGTGTTKTGELFF.

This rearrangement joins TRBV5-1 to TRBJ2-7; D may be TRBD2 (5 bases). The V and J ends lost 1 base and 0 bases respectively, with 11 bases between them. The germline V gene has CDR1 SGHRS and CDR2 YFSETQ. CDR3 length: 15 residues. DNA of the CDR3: TGCGCCAGCAGCTTGATCCCTAGCTTCTCCTACGAGCAGTACTTC. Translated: CASSLIPSFSYEQYF.

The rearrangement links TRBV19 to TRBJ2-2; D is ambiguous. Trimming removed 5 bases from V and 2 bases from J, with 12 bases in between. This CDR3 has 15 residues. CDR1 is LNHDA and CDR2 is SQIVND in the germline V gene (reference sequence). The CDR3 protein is CASSPLSTNTGELFF. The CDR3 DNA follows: TGTGCCAGTAGTCCCCTTTCGACAAACACCGGGGAGCTGTTTTTT. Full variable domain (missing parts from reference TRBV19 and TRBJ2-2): DGGITQSPKYLFRKEGQNVTLSCEQNLNHDAMYWYRQDPGQGLRLIYYSQIVNDFQKGDIAEGYSVSREKKESFPLTVTSAQKNPTAFYLCASSPLSTNTGELFFGEGSRLTVL.

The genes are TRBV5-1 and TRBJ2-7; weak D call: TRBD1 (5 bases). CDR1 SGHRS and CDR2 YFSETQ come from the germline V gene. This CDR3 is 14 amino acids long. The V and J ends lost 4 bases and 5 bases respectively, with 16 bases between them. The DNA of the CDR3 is TGCGCCAGCAGCGGATATCGACAGAGCGACGAGCAGTACTTC. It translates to CASSGYRQSDEQYF.

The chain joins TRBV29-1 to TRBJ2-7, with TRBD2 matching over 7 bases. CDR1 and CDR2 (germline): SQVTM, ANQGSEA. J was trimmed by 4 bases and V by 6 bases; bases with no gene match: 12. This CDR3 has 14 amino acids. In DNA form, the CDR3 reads TGCAGCGTCGGGTTGGGGGGGTCCGTATACGAGCAGTACTTC. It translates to CSVGLGGSVYEQYF.

The DNA for the CDR3 is TGTGCCAGCAGTACCCGGGACTCCCCTGTTGGCGAGCAGTACTTC. It specifies CASSTRDSPVGEQYF. V and J are TRBV28 and TRBJ2-7, with D tentatively TRBD2 (6 bases). The length of the CDR3 is 15 residues. V was cut by 5 bases and J by 6 bases, with 20 bases left in between. In germline, CDR1 is MDHEN, CDR2 SYDVKM. The full variable domain, in which reference TRBV28 and TRBJ2-7 provide the parts outside the CDR3, is DVKVTQSSRYLVKRTGEKVFLECVQDMDHENMFWYRQDPGLGLRLIYFSYDVKMKEKGDIPEGYSVSREKKERFSLILESASTNQTSMYLCASSTRDSPVGEQYFGPGTRLTVT.

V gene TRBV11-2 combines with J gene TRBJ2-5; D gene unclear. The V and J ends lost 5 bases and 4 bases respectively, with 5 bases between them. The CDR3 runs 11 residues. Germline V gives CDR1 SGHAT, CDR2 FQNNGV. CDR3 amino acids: CASSPRETQYF. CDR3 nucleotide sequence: TGTGCCAGCAGCCCCCGAGAGACCCAGTACTTC.

The CDR3 region is CASSSGTGINEQYF. Here the CDR3 DNA reads TGCGCCAGCAGCTCTGGGACAGGGATAAACGAGCAGTACTTC. The chain recombines TRBV5-1 with TRBJ2-7, with 9 positions matching TRBD1. Germline V lookup: CDR1 SGHRS, CDR2 YFSETQ. The CDR3 covers 14 residues. With 3 bases clipped from V and 5 bases from J, the junction kept 6 bases outside the gene matches.

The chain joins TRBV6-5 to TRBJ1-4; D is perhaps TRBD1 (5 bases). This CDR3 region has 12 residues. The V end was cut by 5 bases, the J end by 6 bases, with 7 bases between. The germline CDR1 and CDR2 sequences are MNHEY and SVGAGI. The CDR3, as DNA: TGTGCCAGCAGTGACAGTTATGAAAAACTGTTTTTT. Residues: CASSDSYEKLFF.

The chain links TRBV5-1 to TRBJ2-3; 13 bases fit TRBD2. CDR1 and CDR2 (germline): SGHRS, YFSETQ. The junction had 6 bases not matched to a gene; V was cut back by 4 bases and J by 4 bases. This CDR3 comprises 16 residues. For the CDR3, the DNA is TGCGCCAGCAGCGCGGGACTAGCGGGAAGGTCAGATACGCAGTATTTT. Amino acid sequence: CASSAGLAGRSDTQYF. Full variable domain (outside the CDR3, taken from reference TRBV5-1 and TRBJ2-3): KAGVTQTPRYLIKTRGQQVTLSCSPISGHRSVSWYQQTPGQGLQFLFEYFSETQRNKGNFPGRFSGRQFSNSRSEMNVSTLELGDSALYLCASSAGLAGRSDTQYFGPGTRLTVL.

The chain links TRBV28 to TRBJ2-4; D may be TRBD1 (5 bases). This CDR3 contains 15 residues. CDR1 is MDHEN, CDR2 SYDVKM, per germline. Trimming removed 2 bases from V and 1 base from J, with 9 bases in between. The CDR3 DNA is TGTGCCAGCAGTTTACTCCGACAGGCCAAAAACATTCAGTACTTC. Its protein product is CASSLLRQAKNIQYF.

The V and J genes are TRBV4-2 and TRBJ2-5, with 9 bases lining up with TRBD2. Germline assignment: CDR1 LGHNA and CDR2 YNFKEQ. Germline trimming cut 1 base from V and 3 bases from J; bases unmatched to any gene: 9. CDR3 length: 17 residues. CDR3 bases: TGTGCCAGCAGCCAAGGGGCCGGAGCGGGAGGTAAAGAGACCCAGTACTTC. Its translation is CASSQGAGAGGKETQYF.

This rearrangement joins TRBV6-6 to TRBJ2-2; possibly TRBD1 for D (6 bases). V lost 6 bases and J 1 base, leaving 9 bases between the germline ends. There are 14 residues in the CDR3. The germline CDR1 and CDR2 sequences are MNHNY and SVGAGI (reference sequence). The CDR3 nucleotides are TGTGCCAGCAGGGCACAGGGGAACACCGGGGAGCTGTTTTTT. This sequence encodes CASRAQGNTGELFF.

CDR3 nucleotides: TGCGCCAGCAGCTTGGTGTCCGGGACTAGCGGGAGGAACACCGGGGAGCTGTTTTTT. It yields the protein CASSLVSGTSGRNTGELFF. The V gene is TRBV5-1, the J gene TRBJ2-2; the match to TRBD2 covers 14 bases. This CDR3 contains 19 residues. Losses at the gene ends were 0 bases for V and 1 base for J; bases not matched to a gene: 5. Looked up from germline, CDR1 is SGHRS and CDR2 is YFSETQ. The complete variable domain, with remaining parts taken from reference TRBV5-1 and TRBJ2-2, reads KAGVTQTPRYLIKTRGQQVTLSCSPISGHRSVSWYQQTPGQGLQFLFEYFSETQRNKGNFPGRFSGRQFSNSRSEMNVSTLELGDSALYLCASSLVSGTSGRNTGELFFGEGSRLTVL.